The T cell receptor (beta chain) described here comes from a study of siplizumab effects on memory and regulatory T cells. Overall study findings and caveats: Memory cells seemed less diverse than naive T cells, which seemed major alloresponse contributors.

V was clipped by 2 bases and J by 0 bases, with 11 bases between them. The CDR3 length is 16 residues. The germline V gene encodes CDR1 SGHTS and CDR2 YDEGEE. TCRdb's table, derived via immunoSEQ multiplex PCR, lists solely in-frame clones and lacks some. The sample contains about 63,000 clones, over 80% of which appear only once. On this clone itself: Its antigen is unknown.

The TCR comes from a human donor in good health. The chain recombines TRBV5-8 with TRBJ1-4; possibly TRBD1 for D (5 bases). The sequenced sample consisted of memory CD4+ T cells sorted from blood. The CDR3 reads CASSFQGVSTNEKLFF. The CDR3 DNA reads TGTGCCAGCAGCTTCCAGGGTGTTTCAACTAATGAAAAACTGTTTTTT.